This entry lists 24 T cell receptor beta chains sequenced from one sample in a study of regulatory T cells in long-lasting Graves disease. Time point reported: newly diagnosed GD, antithyroid drugs for less than 3 months. The TCR library was prepared using RNA isolated from PBMCs. Through Arm-PCR of CDR3 regions and iRepertoire HTBI primers, TCR beta libraries were built. Via MiXCR, TCRdb re-called the multiplex PCR reads, giving one row per CDR3 protein. The sample holds 440,000 or so distinct CDR3 sequences, more than 12% seen once. This sample also appeared in a second study, on T cells in Graves' hyperthyroidism and ophthalmopathy.

The starting material was peripheral blood mononuclear cells (PBMCs), obtained at new diagnosis, from a patient treated with antithyroid drugs. All receptors come from a woman in her 30s with Graves disease.

There are many counts of this clonotype. CDR3 residues: CASSSRPTVGETQYF. The CDR3 coding sequence is TGTGCCAGCAGCTCCCGGCCGACAGTTGGAGAGACCCAGTACTTC. The chain recombines TRBV3-1 with TRBJ2-5; D may be TRBD1 (5 bases). V shed 5 bases and J shed 4 bases, with 17 bases lying between them. The germline CDR1 and CDR2 sequences are LGHDT and YNNKEL (reference sequence). The CDR3 runs 15 residues.

Concerning this clonotype: This may come from a read error, since a much larger clone is one base off. This chain uses TRBV20-1 with TRBJ2-7; the match to TRBD2 covers 7 bases. The germline gives CDR1 DFQATT, CDR2 SNEGSKA (reference sequence). V dropped 4 bases and J dropped 7; count of bases not matched to a gene: 22. The CDR3 is 17 residues long. CDR3 loop: CSATASGWTIAYNEQYF. The CDR3 DNA sequence: TGCAGTGCTACCGCTAGCGGCTGGACGATTGCCTACAATGAGCAGTACTTC.

The CDR3 nucleotides read TGCAGTGCTAGAGTTAGAGGCGGCGGGGGGCCCCTCCACTTT. The encoded protein is CSARVRGGGGPLHF. The chain links TRBV20-1 to TRBJ1-6, with D perhaps TRBD1 (5 bases). Trimming removed 1 base from V and 13 bases from J, with 17 bases in between. This CDR3 region has 14 residues. Germline lookup yields CDR1 DFQATT and CDR2 SNEGSKA (reference sequence).

This clonotype has just one count. A far larger clone is only one base removed, so a read error is likely. The V call is TRBV6-9, the J call TRBJ2-7; tentatively, D is TRBD2 (6 bases). The germline V gene has CDR1 MNHGY and CDR2 SVAAGI. This CDR3 contains 15 residues. V was clipped by 4 bases and J by 7 bases, with 20 bases between them. The chain's CDR3 is CASSFSSEHIDEQYF. CDR3 nucleotides: TGTGCCAGCAGTTTCTCTAGCGAACATATCGATGAGCAGTACTTC.

This clonotype showed up many times. The rearrangement links TRBV28 to TRBJ2-5, with D perhaps TRBD2 (6 bases). The CDR3 runs to 15 residues. CDR1 and CDR2 from the germline V gene are MDHEN and SYDVKM. V was shortened by 3 bases and J by 9 bases, with 20 bases between the two germline ends. CDR3 nucleotides: TGTGCCAGCAGTTTTTACGGGACGGGCCGGGAGTCCCAGTACTTC. It specifies CASSFYGTGRESQYF.

This clonotype was found a few times. J is TRBJ2-5 and V is TRBV11-1, with D unresolved. CDR1 is SGHAT, CDR2 FQDESV, per germline (reference sequence). V shed 5 bases and J shed 4 bases, with 14 bases lying between them. This CDR3 region has 14 residues. The CDR3 reads CASSQVGNRETQYF. The CDR3 DNA reads TGTGCCAGCAGCCAAGTGGGGAACCGAGAGACCCAGTACTTC.

This clonotype has a count of ten or more. This chain uses TRBV7-6 with TRBJ2-4, with D possibly matching TRBD1 (6 bases). The CDR3 is made up of 17 amino acids. Germline lookup yields CDR1 SGHVS and CDR2 FNYEAQ. The V end lost 5 bases, the J end lost 0 bases, and 17 bases lay between the germline ends. The CDR3 region has the DNA TGTGCCAGCAGCCCGGACAGCAATTCTCTAGCCAAAAACATTCAGTACTTC. It yields the protein CASSPDSNSLAKNIQYF.

This chain links TRBV29-1 with TRBJ1-3; D gene unclear. Germline CDR1 reads SQVTM; CDR2 reads ANQGSEA. Trimming removed 7 bases from V and 2 bases from J, with 21 bases in between. This CDR3 is 16 amino acids long. This CDR3 reads CSASRRGRPPGNTIYF. The CDR3, as DNA: TGCAGCGCGAGCCGGAGAGGGCGGCCCCCTGGAAACACCATATATTTT.

The table lists this clonotype with a few counts. V and J are TRBV27 and TRBJ1-5, with D possibly being TRBD1 (5 bases). The V gene's germline CDR1 is MNHEY and CDR2 SMNVEV (reference sequence). CDR3 length: 15 amino acids. V shed 6 bases and J shed 5 bases, with 17 bases lying between them. In DNA form, the CDR3 reads TGTGCCAGCAGCAGGGATTTTAGGGGATATCAGCCCCAGCATTTT. Translation gives CASSRDFRGYQPQHF.

The chain uses TRBV4-1 and TRBJ2-5; tentative D call: TRBD2 (7 bases). The CDR3 runs 16 residues. Trimming shortened V by 7 bases and J by 5 bases, and 23 bases separated the two germline ends. Germline assignment: CDR1 MGHRA and CDR2 YSYEKL. The CDR3 is CASTRVGGGRMETQYF. Here the CDR3 DNA reads TGCGCCAGCACCCGGGTGGGCGGGGGCCGGATGGAGACCCAGTACTTC.

The sample holds many counts of this clonotype. The rearrangement links TRBV20-1 to TRBJ2-1; D not resolved. The CDR3 consists of 11 residues. Per germline, CDR1 DFQATT and CDR2 SNEGSKA (reference sequence). Between the trimmed V and J ends, which lost 5 bases and 8 bases, there was a span of 10 bases. The CDR3 spells CSAANIYEQFF. CDR3 in DNA: TGCAGTGCTGCAAATATTTATGAGCAGTTCTTC.

The sample holds many counts of this clonotype. V usage is TRBV11-2 and J usage is TRBJ2-5; D remains ambiguous. The CDR3 length is 12 residues. Trimming took off 1 base at V and 5 bases at J, with 5 bases between the two ends. CDR1 and CDR2 (germline): SGHAT, FQNNGV. The CDR3 region has the DNA TGTGCCAGCAGCTTAGTCCCGGAGACCCAGTACTTC. Translation: CASSLVPETQYF. Together with reference TRBV11-2 and TRBJ2-5, the CDR3 gives the full variable domain: EAGVAQSPRYKIIEKRQSVAFWCNPISGHATLYWYQQILGQGPKLLIQFQNNGVVDDSQLPKDRFSAERLKGVDSTLKIQPAKLEDSAVYLCASSLVPETQYFGPGTRLLVL.

This clonotype came up many times. CDR3 bases: TGTGCCAGCAGCTTTATAGAGGTGGAGCAGTTCTTC. Encoded protein: CASSFIEVEQFF. The chain is built from TRBV11-2 and TRBJ2-1; no clear D. The CDR3 runs to 12 residues. Germline V lookup: CDR1 SGHAT, CDR2 FQNNGV. V was pared by 3 bases and J by 10 bases, with 10 bases between.

The rearrangement joins TRBV5-1 to TRBJ2-7; D unclear. The CDR3 length is 15 residues. From germline, CDR1 is SGHRS and CDR2 YFSETQ. V gave up 0 bases and J gave up 5 bases, with 15 bases separating them. The CDR3 sequence is CASSLGQNFRNEQYF. The CDR3 DNA is TGCGCCAGCAGCTTGGGCCAAAATTTCAGAAACGAGCAGTACTTC.

This clonotype has at least ten counts. This sequence joins TRBV2 and TRBJ1-1; perhaps TRBD1 as D (5 bases). V was cut by 2 bases and J by 5 bases, with 12 bases left in between. This CDR3 has 14 residues. CDR1 is SNHLY and CDR2 is FYNNEI in the germline V gene. The CDR3 nucleotides read TGTGCCAGCAGTGAAATAGGGGAGGGGACTGAAGCTTTCTTT. Translation gives CASSEIGEGTEAFF.

This clonotype was detected only a few times. The J gene is TRBJ2-2, the V gene TRBV12-3 or TRBV12-4, with 10 bases matching TRBD1. J gave up 5 bases and V 4 bases, and 4 bases lay outside the gene matches. The CDR3 runs 15 residues. CDR3 nucleotides: TGTGCCAGCAGTTCTGGGACAGGGGTTACCGGGGAGCTGTTTTTT. This codes for CASSSGTGVTGELFF.

Ten or more counts support this clonotype. This chain joins TRBV12-3 or TRBV12-4 and TRBJ2-3; 7 bases match TRBD2. The trim removed 5 bases at V and 6 bases at J, leaving 8 bases unmatched. There are 14 residues in the CDR3. The DNA of the CDR3 is TGTGCCAGCAGTCCTCGGACTAGTTTGGATACGCAGTATTTT. It codes for CASSPRTSLDTQYF.

This clonotype was found many times. The chain combines TRBV7-9 with TRBJ2-1; 12 bases line up with TRBD2. In germline, CDR1 is SEHNR, CDR2 FQNEAQ (reference sequence). V lost 5 bases, J lost 3 bases, and 5 bases stayed unmatched. CDR3 size: 16 residues. The CDR3 coding sequence is TGTGCCAGCAGCGCAAGACTAGCGGGAGACTACAATGAGCAGTTCTTC. This encodes CASSARLAGDYNEQFF.

This clonotype was observed many times. This chain links TRBV28 with TRBJ2-7, with TRBD2 identical over 9 bases. The germline gives CDR1 MDHEN, CDR2 SYDVKM. CDR3 length: 16 residues. V lost 4 bases and J lost 0; bases outside the gene matches: 7. Written as DNA, the CDR3 is TGTGCCAGCAGTTCCGGGACTAGCCGGCTCTCCTACGAGCAGTACTTC. Protein product: CASSSGTSRLSYEQYF.

V usage is TRBV6-2 or TRBV6-3 and J usage is TRBJ2-7; 16 bases are shared with TRBD2. The CDR3 covers 16 residues. The germline V gene has CDR1 MNHEY and CDR2 SVGEGT. The J segment lost 0 bases and the V segment lost 6 bases, leaving 2 bases of the junction unmatched. As DNA, the CDR3 is TGTGCCAGCAGGGGACTAGCGGGAGGGAACTCCTACGAGCAGTACTTC. It specifies CASRGLAGGNSYEQYF.

This clonotype was counted between two and nine times. This chain connects TRBV6-1 to TRBJ2-7, with 11 bases aligning to TRBD2. Germline CDR1 MNHNS, CDR2 SASEGT. This CDR3 is built from 16 residues. V shed 6 bases, J shed 1 base, and the junction held 8 bases outside the gene matches. CDR3 amino acids: CASSPPGLADSYEQYF. CDR3 nucleotide sequence: TGTGCCAGCAGCCCGCCGGGACTAGCGGATTCCTACGAGCAGTACTTC.

The chain links TRBV11-2 to TRBJ2-3, with 13 positions matching TRBD2. The germline V gene encodes CDR1 SGHAT and CDR2 FQNNGV. V dropped 4 bases and J dropped 1; count of bases not matched to a gene: 5. This CDR3 comprises 17 residues. The CDR3 DNA reads TGTGCCAGCAGCTATAGGACTAGCGGGAGTCGCACAGATACGCAGTATTTT. Translation: CASSYRTSGSRTDTQYF.

The chain has TRBV4-2 and TRBJ1-2; D remains unclear. CDR3 length equals 15 residues. V was trimmed by 0 bases and J by 5 bases, leaving 13 bases between them. Germline V gives CDR1 LGHNA, CDR2 YNFKEQ. CDR3 in DNA: TGTGCCAGCAGCCAAGAAGTTGGGCGCCGGTATGGCTACACCTTC. It yields the protein CASSQEVGRRYGYTF.

The chain has TRBV11-3 and TRBJ2-2; D could derive from TRBD1 or TRBD2 (5 bases each). V dropped 5 bases and J dropped 4 bases, with 17 bases sitting between them. Germline CDR1 SGHNT, CDR2 YENEEA. The CDR3 has 16 residues. The CDR3 reads CASSPRDRSGTGELFF. In nucleotides, the CDR3 is TGTGCCAGCAGCCCCCGGGACCGCTCGGGCACCGGGGAGCTGTTTTTT.